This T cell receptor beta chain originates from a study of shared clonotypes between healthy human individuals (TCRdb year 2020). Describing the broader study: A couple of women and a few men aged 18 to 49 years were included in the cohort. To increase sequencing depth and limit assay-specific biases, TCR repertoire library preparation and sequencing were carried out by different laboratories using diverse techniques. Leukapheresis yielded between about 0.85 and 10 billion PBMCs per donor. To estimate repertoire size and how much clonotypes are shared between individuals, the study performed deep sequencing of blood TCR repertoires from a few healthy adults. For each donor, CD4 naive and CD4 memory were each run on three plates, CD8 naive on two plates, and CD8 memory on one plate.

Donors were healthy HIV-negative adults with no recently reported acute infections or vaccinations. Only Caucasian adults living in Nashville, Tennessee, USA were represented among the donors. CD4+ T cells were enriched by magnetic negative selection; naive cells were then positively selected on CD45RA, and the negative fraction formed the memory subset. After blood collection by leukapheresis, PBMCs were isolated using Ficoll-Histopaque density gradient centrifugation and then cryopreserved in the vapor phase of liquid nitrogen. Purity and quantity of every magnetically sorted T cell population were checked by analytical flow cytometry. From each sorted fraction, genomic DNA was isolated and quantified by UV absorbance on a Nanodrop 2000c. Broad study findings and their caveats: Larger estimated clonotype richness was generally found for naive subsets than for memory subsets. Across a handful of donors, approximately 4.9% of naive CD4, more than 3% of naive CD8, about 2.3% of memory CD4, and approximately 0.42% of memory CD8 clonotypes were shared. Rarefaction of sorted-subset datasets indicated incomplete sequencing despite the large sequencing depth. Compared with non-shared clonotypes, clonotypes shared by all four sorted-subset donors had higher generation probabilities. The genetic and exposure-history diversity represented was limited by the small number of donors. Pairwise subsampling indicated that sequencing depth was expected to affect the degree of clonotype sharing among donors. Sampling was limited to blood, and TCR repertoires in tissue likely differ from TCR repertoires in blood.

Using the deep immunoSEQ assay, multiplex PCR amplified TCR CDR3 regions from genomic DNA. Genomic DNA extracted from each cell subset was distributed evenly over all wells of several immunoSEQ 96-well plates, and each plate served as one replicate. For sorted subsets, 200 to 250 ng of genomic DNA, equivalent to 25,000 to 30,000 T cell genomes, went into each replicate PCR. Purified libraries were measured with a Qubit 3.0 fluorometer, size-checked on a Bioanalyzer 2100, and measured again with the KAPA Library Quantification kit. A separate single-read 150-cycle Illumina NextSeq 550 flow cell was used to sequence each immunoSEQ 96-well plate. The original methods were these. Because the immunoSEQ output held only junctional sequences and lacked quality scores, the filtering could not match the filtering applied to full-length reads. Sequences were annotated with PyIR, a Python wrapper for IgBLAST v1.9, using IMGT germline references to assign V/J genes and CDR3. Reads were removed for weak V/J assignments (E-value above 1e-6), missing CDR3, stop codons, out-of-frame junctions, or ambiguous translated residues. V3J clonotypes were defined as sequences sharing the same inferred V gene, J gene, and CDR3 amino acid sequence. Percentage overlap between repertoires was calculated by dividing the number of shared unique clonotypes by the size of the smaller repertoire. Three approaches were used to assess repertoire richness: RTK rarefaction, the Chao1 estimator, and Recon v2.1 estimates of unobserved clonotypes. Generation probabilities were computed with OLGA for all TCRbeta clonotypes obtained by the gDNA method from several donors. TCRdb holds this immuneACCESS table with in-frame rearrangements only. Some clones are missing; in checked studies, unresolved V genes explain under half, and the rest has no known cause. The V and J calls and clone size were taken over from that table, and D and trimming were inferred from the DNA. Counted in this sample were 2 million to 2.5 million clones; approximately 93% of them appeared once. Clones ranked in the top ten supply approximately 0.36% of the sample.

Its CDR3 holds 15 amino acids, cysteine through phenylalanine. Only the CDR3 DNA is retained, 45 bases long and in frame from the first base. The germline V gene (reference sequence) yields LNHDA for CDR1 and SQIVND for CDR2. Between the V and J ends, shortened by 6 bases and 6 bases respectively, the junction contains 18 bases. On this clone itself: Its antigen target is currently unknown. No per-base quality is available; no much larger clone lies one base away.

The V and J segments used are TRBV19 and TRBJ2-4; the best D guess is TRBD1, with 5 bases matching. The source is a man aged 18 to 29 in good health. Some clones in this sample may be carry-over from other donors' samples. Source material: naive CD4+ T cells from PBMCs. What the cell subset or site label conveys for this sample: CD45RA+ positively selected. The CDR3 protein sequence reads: CASRDDRSQGNIQYF. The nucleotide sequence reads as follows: TGTGCCAGTAGGGACGACAGATCACAAGGAAACATTCAGTACTTC.